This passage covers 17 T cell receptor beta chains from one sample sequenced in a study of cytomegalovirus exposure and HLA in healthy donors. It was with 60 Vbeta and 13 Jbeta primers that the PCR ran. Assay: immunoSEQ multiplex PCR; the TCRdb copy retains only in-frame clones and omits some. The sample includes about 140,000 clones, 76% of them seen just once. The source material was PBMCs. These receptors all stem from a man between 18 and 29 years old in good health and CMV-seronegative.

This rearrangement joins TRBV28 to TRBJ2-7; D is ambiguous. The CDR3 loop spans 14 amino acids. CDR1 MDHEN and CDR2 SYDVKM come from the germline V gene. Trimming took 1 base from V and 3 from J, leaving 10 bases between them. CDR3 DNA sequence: TGTGCCAGCAGTTTATCCTTTTCGGGCTACGAGCAGTACTTC. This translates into CASSLSFSGYEQYF.

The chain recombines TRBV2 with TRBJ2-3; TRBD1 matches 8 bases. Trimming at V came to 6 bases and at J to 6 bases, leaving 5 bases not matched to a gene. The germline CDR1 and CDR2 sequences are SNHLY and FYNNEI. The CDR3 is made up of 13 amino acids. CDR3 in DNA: TGTGCCAGCAGCTTGGACAGGGCTGATACGCAGTATTTT. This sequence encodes CASSLDRADTQYF.

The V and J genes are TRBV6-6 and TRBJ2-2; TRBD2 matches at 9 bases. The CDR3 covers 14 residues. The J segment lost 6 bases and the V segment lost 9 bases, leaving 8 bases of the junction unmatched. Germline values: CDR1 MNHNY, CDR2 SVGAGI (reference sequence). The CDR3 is CASSTSGGAGELFF. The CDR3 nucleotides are TGTGCCAGTTCGACTAGCGGAGGGGCCGGGGAGCTGTTTTTT.

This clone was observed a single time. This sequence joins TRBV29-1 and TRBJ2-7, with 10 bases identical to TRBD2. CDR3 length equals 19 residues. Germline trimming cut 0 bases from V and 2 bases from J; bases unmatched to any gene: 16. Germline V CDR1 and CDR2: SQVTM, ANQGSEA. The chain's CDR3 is CSVEDRTPSSGGPTYEQYF. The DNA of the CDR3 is TGCAGCGTTGAAGATCGGACCCCTTCTAGCGGGGGTCCTACCTACGAGCAGTACTTC.

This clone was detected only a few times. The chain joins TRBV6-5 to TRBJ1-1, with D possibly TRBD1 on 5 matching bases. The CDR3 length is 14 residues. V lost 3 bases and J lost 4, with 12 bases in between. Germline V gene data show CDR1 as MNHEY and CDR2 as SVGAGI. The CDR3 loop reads CASSYSGGFTEAFF. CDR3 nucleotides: TGTGCCAGCAGTTATTCTGGGGGGTTCACTGAAGCTTTCTTT.

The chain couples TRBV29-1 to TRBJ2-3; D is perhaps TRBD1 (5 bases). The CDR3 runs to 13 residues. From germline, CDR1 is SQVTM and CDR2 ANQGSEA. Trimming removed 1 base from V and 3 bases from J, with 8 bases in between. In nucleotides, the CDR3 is TGCAGCGTTGAAGTGACAGCGACAGATACGCAGTATTTT. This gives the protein CSVEVTATDTQYF.

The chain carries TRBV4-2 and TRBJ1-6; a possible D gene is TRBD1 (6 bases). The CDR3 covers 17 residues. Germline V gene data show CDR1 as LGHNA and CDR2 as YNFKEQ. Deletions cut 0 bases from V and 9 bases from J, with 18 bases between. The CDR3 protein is CASSQDPDRRTGSPLHF. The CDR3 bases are TGTGCCAGCAGCCAAGACCCTGACAGGCGGACGGGTTCACCCCTCCACTTT.

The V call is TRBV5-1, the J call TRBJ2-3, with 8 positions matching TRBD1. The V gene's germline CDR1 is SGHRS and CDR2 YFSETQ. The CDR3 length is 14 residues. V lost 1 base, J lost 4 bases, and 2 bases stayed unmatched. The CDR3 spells CASSLQGAADTQYF. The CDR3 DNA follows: TGCGCCAGCAGCTTGCAGGGGGCCGCAGATACGCAGTATTTT.

CDR3 bases: TGTGCCAGCAGCTCCCTTCCTGGAAACACCATATATTTT. This gives the protein CASSSLPGNTIYF. The chain carries TRBV7-9 and TRBJ1-3; D uncertain. This CDR3 spans 13 amino acids. CDR1 is SEHNR, CDR2 FQNEAQ, per germline (reference sequence). The ends were cut back, 4 bases at V and 2 bases at J, with 6 bases in the middle.

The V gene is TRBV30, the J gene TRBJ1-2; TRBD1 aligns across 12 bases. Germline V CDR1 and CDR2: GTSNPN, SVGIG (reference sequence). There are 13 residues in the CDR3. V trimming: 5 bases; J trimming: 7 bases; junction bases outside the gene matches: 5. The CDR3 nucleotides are TGTGCCTGGTGGGGGGACAGGGGGCCTGGCTACACCTTC. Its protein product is CAWWGDRGPGYTF. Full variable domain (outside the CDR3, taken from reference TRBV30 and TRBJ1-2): SQTIHQWPATLVQPVGSPLSLECTVEGTSNPNLYWYRQAAGRGLQLLFYSVGIGQISSEVPQNLSASRPQDRQFILSSKKLLLSDSGFYLCAWWGDRGPGYTFGSGTRLTVV.

The CDR3 region is CASSLDRLSGYTF. The DNA of the CDR3 is TGTGCCAGTAGTCTTGACAGGTTGAGTGGCTACACCTTC. The chain uses TRBV19 and TRBJ1-2, with a weak D call TRBD1 (6 bases). V was pared by 5 bases and J by 7 bases, with 14 bases between. This CDR3 is 13 amino acids long. Looked up from germline, CDR1 is LNHDA and CDR2 is SQIVND (reference sequence). The full variable domain, completed using reference TRBV19 and TRBJ1-2, is DGGITQSPKYLFRKEGQNVTLSCEQNLNHDAMYWYRQDPGQGLRLIYYSQIVNDFQKGDIAEGYSVSREKKESFPLTVTSAQKNPTAFYLCASSLDRLSGYTFGSGTRLTVV.

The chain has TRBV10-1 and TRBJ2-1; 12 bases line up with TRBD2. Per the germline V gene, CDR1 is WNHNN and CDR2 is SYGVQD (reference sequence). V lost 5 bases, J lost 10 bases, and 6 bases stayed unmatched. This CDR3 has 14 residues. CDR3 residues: CASSKGTSGWEQFF. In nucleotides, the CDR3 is TGCGCCAGCAGTAAAGGGACTAGCGGGTGGGAGCAGTTCTTC.

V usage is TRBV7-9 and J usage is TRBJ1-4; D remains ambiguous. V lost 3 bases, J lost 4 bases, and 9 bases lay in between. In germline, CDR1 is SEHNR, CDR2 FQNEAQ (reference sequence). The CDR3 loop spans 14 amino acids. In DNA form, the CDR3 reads TGTGCCAGCAGCTTTAACAGTGTTAATGAAAAACTGTTTTTT. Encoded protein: CASSFNSVNEKLFF.

The CDR3 DNA reads as TGTGCCAGTAGTATAGCGGGGGTTGAAAACTATGGCTACACCTTC. Protein sequence: CASSIAGVENYGYTF. This chain uses TRBV19 with TRBJ1-2, with D tentatively TRBD1 (5 bases). Germline CDR1 LNHDA, CDR2 SQIVND (reference sequence). The CDR3 length is 15 residues. Deletions cut 1 base from V and 2 bases from J, with 11 bases between.

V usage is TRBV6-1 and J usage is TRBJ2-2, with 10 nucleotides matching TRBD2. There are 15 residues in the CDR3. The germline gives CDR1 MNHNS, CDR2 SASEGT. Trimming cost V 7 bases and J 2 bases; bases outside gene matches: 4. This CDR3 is CASNLAGGNTGELFF. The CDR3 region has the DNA TGTGCCAGCAACTTAGCGGGGGGTAACACCGGGGAGCTGTTTTTT.

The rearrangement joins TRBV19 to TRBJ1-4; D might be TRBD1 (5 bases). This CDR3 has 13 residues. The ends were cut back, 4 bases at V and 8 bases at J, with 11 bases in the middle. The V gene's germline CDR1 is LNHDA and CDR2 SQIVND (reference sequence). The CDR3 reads CASSNGGKEKLFF. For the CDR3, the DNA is TGTGCCAGTAGTAACGGGGGGAAGGAAAAACTGTTTTTT.

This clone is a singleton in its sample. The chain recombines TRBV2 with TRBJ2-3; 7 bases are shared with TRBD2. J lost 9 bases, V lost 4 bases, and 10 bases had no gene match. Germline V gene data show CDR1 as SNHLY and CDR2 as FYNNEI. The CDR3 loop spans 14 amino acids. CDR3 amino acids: CASSGGLAGDTQYF. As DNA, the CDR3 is TGTGCCAGCAGTGGGGGACTGGCGGGAGACACGCAGTATTTT.